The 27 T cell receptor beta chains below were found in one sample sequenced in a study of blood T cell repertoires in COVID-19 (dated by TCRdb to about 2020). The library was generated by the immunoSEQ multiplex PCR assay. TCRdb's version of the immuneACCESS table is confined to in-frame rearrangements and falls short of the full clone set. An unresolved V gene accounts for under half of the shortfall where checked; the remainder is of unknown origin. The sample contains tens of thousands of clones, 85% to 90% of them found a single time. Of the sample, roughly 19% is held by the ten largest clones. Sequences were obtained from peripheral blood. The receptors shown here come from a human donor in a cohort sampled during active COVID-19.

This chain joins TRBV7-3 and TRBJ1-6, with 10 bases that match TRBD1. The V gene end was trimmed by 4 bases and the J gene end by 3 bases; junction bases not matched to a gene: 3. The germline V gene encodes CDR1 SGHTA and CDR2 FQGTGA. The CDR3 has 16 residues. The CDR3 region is CASSSRDRGYNSPLHF. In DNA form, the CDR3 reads TGTGCCAGCAGCTCCCGGGACAGGGGCTATAATTCACCCCTCCACTTT.

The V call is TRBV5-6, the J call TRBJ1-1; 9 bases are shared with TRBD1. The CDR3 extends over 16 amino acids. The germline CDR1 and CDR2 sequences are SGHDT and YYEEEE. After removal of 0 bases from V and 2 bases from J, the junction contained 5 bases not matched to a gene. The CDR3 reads CASSLVDRGKNTEAFF. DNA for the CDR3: TGTGCCAGCAGCTTGGTGGACAGGGGTAAAAACACTGAAGCTTTCTTT.

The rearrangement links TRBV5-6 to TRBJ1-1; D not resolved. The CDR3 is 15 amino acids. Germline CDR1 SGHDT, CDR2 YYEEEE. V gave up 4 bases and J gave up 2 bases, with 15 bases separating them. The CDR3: CASSIRSYRNTEAFF. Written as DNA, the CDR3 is TGTGCCAGCAGCATACGATCTTACAGAAACACTGAAGCTTTCTTT. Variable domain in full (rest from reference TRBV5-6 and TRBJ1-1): DAGVTQSPTHLIKTRGQQVTLRCSPKSGHDTVSWYQQALGQGPQFIFQYYEEEERQRGNFPDRFSGHQFPNYSSELNVNALLLGDSALYLCASSIRSYRNTEAFFGQGTRLTVV.

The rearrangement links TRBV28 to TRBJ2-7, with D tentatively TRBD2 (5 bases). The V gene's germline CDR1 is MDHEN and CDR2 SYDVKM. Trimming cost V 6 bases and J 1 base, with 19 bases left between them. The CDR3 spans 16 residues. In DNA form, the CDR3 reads TGTGCCAGCAGCCCCACCAGATCGGACTTTTCCTACGAGCAGTACTTC. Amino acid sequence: CASSPTRSDFSYEQYF.

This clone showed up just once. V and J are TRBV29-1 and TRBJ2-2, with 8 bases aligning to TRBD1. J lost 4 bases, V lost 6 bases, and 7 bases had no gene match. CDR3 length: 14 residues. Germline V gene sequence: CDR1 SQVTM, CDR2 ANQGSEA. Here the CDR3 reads CSVHDTGGTGELFF. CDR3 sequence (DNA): TGCAGCGTCCACGATACAGGGGGCACCGGGGAGCTGTTTTTT.

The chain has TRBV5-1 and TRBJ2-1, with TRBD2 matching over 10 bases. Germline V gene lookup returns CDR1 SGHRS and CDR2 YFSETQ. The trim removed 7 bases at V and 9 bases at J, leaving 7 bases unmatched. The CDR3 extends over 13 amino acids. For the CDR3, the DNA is TGCGCCAGCGGTGTGCGACTAGCGGGTGAGCAGTTCTTC. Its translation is CASGVRLAGEQFF.

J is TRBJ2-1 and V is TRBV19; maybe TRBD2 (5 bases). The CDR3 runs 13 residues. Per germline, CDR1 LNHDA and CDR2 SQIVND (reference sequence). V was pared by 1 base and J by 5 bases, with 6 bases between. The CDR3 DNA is TGTGCCAGTAGTATAGCGCGGGACAATGAGCAGTTCTTC. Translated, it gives CASSIARDNEQFF.

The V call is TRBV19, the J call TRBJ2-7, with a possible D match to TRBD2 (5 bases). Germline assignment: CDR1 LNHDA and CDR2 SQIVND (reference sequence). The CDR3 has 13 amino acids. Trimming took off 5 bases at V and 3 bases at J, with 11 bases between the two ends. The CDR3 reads CASSFALDYEQYF. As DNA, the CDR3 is TGTGCCAGTAGTTTCGCACTAGACTACGAGCAGTACTTC.

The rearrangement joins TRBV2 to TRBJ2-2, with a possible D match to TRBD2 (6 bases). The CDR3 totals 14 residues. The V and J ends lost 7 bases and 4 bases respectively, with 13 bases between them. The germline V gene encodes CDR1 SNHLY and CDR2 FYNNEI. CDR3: CASNRELFTGELFF. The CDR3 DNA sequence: TGTGCCAGCAACCGGGAGCTGTTCACCGGGGAGCTGTTTTTT.

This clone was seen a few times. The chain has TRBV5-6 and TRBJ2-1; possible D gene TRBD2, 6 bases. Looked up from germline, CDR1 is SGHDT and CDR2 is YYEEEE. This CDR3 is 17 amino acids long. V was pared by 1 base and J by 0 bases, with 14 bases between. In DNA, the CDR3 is TGTGCCAGCAGCTTGTTTCGGGGGACGAGCTCCTACAATGAGCAGTTCTTC. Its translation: CASSLFRGTSSYNEQFF. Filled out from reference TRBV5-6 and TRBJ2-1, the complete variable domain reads DAGVTQSPTHLIKTRGQQVTLRCSPKSGHDTVSWYQQALGQGPQFIFQYYEEEERQRGNFPDRFSGHQFPNYSSELNVNALLLGDSALYLCASSLFRGTSSYNEQFFGPGTRLTVL.

CDR3 nucleotides: TGCGCCAGCAGCTTGCTAGTTTTCAATGAGCAGTTCTTC. Protein sequence: CASSLLVFNEQFF. This chain connects TRBV4-1 to TRBJ2-1; no reliable D call. Germline loops: CDR1 MGHRA, CDR2 YSYEKL. This CDR3 is built from 13 residues. Trimming shortened V by 5 bases and J by 6 bases, and 11 bases separated the two germline ends.

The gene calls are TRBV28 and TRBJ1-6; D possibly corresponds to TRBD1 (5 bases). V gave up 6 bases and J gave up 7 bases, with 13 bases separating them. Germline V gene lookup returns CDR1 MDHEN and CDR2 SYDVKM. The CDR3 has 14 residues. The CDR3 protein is CASSTQEGNSPLHF. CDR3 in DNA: TGTGCCAGCAGCACTCAGGAGGGGAATTCACCCCTCCACTTT.

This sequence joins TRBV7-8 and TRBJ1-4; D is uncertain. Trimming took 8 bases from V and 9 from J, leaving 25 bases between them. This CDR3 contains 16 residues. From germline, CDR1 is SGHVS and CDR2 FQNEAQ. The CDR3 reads CASSFLGGSLVQKLFF. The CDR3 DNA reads TGTGCCAGCTCTTTTTTAGGCGGGAGTCTTGTGCAAAAACTGTTTTTT.

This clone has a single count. The CDR3 nucleotides are TGTGCCAGCAGCGTAGGGCTGGTTTCAGCTGGAAACACCATATATTTT. Amino acid sequence: CASSVGLVSAGNTIYF. This chain joins TRBV9 and TRBJ1-3, with D unclear. The ends were cut back, 0 bases at V and 2 bases at J, with 12 bases in the middle. Per the germline V gene, CDR1 is SGDLS and CDR2 is YYNGEE. The CDR3 length is 16 residues.

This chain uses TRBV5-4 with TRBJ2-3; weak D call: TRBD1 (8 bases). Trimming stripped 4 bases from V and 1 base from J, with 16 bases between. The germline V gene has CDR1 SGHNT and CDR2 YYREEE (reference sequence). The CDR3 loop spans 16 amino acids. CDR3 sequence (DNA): TGTGCCAGCAGCCGTCGACAGGGGAGGGGCACAGATACGCAGTATTTT. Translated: CASSRRQGRGTDTQYF.

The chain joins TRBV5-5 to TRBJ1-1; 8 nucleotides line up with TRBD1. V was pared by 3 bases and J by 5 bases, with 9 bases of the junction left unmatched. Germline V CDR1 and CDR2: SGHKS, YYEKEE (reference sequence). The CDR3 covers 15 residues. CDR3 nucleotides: TGTGCCAGCAGCTATTCCCAGGGGGCGAGTACTGAAGCTTTCTTT. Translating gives CASSYSQGASTEAFF.

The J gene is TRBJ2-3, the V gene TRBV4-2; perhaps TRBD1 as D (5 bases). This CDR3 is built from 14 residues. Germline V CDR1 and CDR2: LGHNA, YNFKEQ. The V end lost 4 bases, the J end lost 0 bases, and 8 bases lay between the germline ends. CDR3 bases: TGTGCCAGCAGCCCAGGGCCTAGCACAGATACGCAGTATTTT. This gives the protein CASSPGPSTDTQYF.

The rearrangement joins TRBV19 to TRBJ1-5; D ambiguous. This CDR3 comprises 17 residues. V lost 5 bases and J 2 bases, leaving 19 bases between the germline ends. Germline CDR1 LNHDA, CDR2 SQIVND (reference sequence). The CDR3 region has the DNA TGTGCCAGTAGTGATCCGGGATCCCCAAGAGGCAATCAGCCCCAGCATTTT. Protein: CASSDPGSPRGNQPQHF.

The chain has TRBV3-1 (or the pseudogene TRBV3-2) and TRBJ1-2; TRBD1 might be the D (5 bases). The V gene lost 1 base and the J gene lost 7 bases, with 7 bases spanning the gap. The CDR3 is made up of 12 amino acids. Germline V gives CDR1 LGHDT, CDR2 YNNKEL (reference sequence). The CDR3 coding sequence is TGTGCCAGCAGCCAAGCAGGGTTTGGCTACACCTTC. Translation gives CASSQAGFGYTF.

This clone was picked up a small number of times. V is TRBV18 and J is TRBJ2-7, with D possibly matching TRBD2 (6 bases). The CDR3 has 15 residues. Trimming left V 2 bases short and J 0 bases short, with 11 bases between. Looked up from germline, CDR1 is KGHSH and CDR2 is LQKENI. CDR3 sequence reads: CASSPGGEPSYEQYF. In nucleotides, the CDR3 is TGTGCCAGCTCACCAGGCGGGGAGCCCTCCTACGAGCAGTACTTC.

CDR3 nucleotides: TGCGCCAGCAGCCACACAGGGGTGGCTGAAGCTTTCTTT. Its protein product is CASSHTGVAEAFF. The chain carries TRBV4-3 and TRBJ1-1; TRBD1 matches 7 bases. The CDR3 consists of 13 residues. The junction had 4 bases not matched to a gene; V was cut back by 3 bases and J by 6 bases. Germline CDR1 is LGHNA and CDR2 is YSLEER.

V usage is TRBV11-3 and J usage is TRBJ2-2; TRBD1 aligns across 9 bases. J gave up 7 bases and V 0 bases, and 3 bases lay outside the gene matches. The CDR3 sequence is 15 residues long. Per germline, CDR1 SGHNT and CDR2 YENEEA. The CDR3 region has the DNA TGTGCCAGCAGCTTAGAGGGGACAGGGATCGGGGAGCTGTTTTTT. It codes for CASSLEGTGIGELFF.

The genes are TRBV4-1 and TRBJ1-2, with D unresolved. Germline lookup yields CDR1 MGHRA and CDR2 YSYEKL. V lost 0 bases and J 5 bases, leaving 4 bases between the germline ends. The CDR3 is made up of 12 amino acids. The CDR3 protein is CASSQDFYGYTF. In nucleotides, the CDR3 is TGCGCCAGCAGCCAAGACTTTTATGGCTACACCTTC.

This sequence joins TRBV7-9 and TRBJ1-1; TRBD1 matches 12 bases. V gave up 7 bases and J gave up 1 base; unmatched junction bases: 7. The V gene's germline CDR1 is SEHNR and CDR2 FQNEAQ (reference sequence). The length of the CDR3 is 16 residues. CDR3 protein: CASTRAGQGANTEAFF. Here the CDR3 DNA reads TGTGCCAGCACAAGGGCGGGACAGGGGGCGAACACTGAAGCTTTCTTT.

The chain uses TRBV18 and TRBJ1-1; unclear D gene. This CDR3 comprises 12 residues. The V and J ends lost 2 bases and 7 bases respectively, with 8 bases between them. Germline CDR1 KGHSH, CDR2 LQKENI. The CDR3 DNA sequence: TGTGCCAGCTCACCAATGAGTGGTGAAGCTTTCTTT. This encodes CASSPMSGEAFF.

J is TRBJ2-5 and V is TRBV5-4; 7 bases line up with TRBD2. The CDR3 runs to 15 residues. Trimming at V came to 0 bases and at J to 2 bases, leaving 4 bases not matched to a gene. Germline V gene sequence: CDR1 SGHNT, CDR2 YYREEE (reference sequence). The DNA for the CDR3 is TGTGCCAGCAGCTTGGAACTAGCGCCACAAGAGACCCAGTACTTC. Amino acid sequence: CASSLELAPQETQYF.

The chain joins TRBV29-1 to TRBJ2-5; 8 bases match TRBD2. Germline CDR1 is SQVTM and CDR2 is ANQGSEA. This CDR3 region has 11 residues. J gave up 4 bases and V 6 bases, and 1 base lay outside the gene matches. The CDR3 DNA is TGCAGCGTCGGGGGGGGAGAGACCCAGTACTTC. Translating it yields CSVGGGETQYF. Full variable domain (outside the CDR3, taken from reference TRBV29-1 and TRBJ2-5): SAVISQKPSRDICQRGTSLTIQCQVDSQVTMMFWYRQQPGQSLTLIATANQGSEATYESGFVIDKFPISRPNLTFSTLTVSNMSPEDSSIYLCSVGGGETQYFGPGTRLLVL.